The 21 T cell receptor beta chains in this list originate from one sample, sequenced in a study of T cell responses to AZD1222 COVID-19 vaccine. TCRdb's table, derived via immunoSEQ multiplex PCR, lists solely in-frame clones and lacks some. Seen here are over 100,000 clones, about 90% observed once, and the top ten hold 1.7%. The sample in question was peripheral blood, obtained on day 0 of AZD1222 vaccination. The receptors shown here come from an adult in good health.

The chain links TRBV5-4 to TRBJ2-6, with D possibly TRBD2 on 5 matching bases. CDR1 SGHNT and CDR2 YYREEE come from the germline V gene (reference sequence). CDR3 length: 16 amino acids. V was clipped by 4 bases and J by 2 bases, with 13 bases between them. The CDR3 sequence: CASSQDWNAGANVLTF. The CDR3 DNA reads as TGTGCCAGCAGCCAGGACTGGAATGCTGGGGCCAACGTCCTGACTTTC.

The chain joins TRBV30 to TRBJ1-3; D is uncertain. Germline V gene lookup returns CDR1 GTSNPN and CDR2 SVGIG (reference sequence). Trimming removed 1 base from V and 0 bases from J, with 4 bases in between. This CDR3 contains 13 residues. The CDR3 loop is CAWSGLSGNTIYF. Here the CDR3 DNA reads TGTGCCTGGAGTGGACTCTCTGGAAACACCATATATTTT. Combining the CDR3 with reference TRBV30 and TRBJ1-3 gives the whole variable domain SQTIHQWPATLVQPVGSPLSLECTVEGTSNPNLYWYRQAAGRGLQLLFYSVGIGQISSEVPQNLSASRPQDRQFILSSKKLLLSDSGFYLCAWSGLSGNTIYFGEGSWLTVV.

V and J are TRBV11-3 and TRBJ2-1; D gene uncertain. This CDR3 contains 14 residues. Germline CDR1 reads SGHNT; CDR2 reads YENEEA. V was clipped by 1 base and J by 5 bases, with 9 bases between them. CDR3 nucleotide sequence: TGTGCCAGCAGCTTAGCTGGTGGAAACAATGAGCAGTTCTTC. This encodes CASSLAGGNNEQFF.

J is TRBJ2-7 and V is TRBV27; D is uncertain. The V gene's germline CDR1 is MNHEY and CDR2 SMNVEV (reference sequence). The V and J ends lost 3 bases and 0 bases respectively, with 6 bases between them. This CDR3 is 13 amino acids long. The CDR3 nucleotides read TGTGCCAGCAGTTTTGGCGGCTCCTACGAGCAGTACTTC. It specifies CASSFGGSYEQYF.

The chain employs TRBV6-5 and TRBJ2-3; TRBD2 might be the D (5 bases). The CDR3 runs to 12 residues. V was shortened by 6 bases and J by 4 bases, with 8 bases between the two germline ends. Germline CDR1 MNHEY, CDR2 SVGAGI. CDR3 in amino acids: CASRSEADTQYF. CDR3 DNA sequence: TGTGCCAGCAGATCGGAGGCAGATACGCAGTATTTT.

V usage is TRBV28 and J usage is TRBJ2-3, with D possibly being TRBD2 (6 bases). CDR1 and CDR2 (germline): MDHEN, SYDVKM. CDR3 length equals 15 residues. Trimming shortened V by 7 bases and J by 5 bases, and 19 bases separated the two germline ends. As DNA, the CDR3 is TGTGCCAGCACCCTAGGTGGGGAGGTGGGAGATACGCAGTATTTT. Translation gives CASTLGGEVGDTQYF.

The chain employs TRBV27 and TRBJ2-2; possibly TRBD2 for D (5 bases). This CDR3 comprises 16 residues. Germline V gene lookup returns CDR1 MNHEY and CDR2 SMNVEV (reference sequence). Trimming pared 2 bases from V and 5 bases from J, leaving 15 bases between. CDR3 sequence: CASSLEGLVGTGELFF. The CDR3 DNA reads TGTGCCAGCAGTTTAGAGGGATTAGTAGGAACCGGGGAGCTGTTTTTT.

The chain carries TRBV6-2 or TRBV6-3 and TRBJ1-4; D is unresolved. V lost 5 bases, J lost 6 bases, and 13 bases lay in between. Germline CDR1 is MNHEY and CDR2 is SVGEGT. The CDR3 spans 14 residues. This chain's CDR3 is CASSRKNVDEKLFF. The CDR3 bases are TGTGCCAGCAGTCGTAAAAACGTAGATGAAAAACTGTTTTTT.

The chain is built from TRBV5-1 and TRBJ2-2; tentatively, D is TRBD1 (6 bases). V was trimmed by 0 bases and J by 6 bases, leaving 18 bases between them. The CDR3 runs to 17 residues. Germline V gene sequence: CDR1 SGHRS, CDR2 YFSETQ. The CDR3 region is CASSLAFRGAVAGELFF. The CDR3 DNA is TGCGCCAGCAGCTTGGCCTTCAGGGGCGCGGTGGCCGGGGAGCTGTTTTTT.

In this sample, this clone turned up once. This chain connects TRBV28 to TRBJ2-1; D unresolved. The V and J ends lost 5 bases and 6 bases respectively, with 11 bases between them. CDR3 length: 13 residues. Germline V gene data show CDR1 as MDHEN and CDR2 as SYDVKM. DNA of the CDR3: TGTGCCAGCAGTCCGCCCAGTCCCAATGAGCAGTTCTTC. Translated, it gives CASSPPSPNEQFF.

The chain carries TRBV7-2 and TRBJ2-2, with D unresolved. Trimming pared 0 bases from V and 5 bases from J, leaving 10 bases between. The CDR3 consists of 15 residues. CDR1 and CDR2 (germline): SGHTA, FQGNSA. The CDR3 sequence: CASSLAAMGTGELFF. CDR3 in DNA: TGTGCCAGCAGCTTAGCGGCGATGGGGACCGGGGAGCTGTTTTTT.

The chain joins TRBV18 to TRBJ1-2; D is undetermined. The CDR3 loop spans 14 amino acids. The germline gives CDR1 KGHSH, CDR2 LQKENI. V gave up 4 bases and J gave up 4 bases, with 13 bases separating them. Here the CDR3 reads CASSLGAEFYGYTF. CDR3 nucleotide sequence: TGTGCCAGCTCACTTGGTGCGGAATTCTATGGCTACACCTTC.

The rearrangement links TRBV7-9 to TRBJ1-6; D is unclear. The CDR3 totals 11 residues. Germline V gene lookup returns CDR1 SEHNR and CDR2 FQNEAQ (reference sequence). Trimming pared 5 bases from V and 12 bases from J, leaving 8 bases between. The CDR3 sequence: CASSREEPLHF. The CDR3 DNA reads TGTGCCAGCAGCCGGGAAGAACCCCTCCACTTT. The full variable domain, completed using reference TRBV7-9 and TRBJ1-6, is DTGVSQNPRHKITKRGQNVTFRCDPISEHNRLYWYRQTLGQGPEFLTYFQNEAQLEKSRLLSDRFSAERPKGSFSTLEIQRTEQGDSAMYLCASSREEPLHFGNGTRLTVT.

The chain links TRBV7-3 to TRBJ2-7; perhaps TRBD2 as D (5 bases). CDR3 size: 16 residues. In germline, CDR1 is SGHTA, CDR2 FQGTGA. V was clipped by 2 bases and J by 0 bases, with 14 bases between them. DNA for the CDR3: TGTGCCAGCAGCTTAGTTACTAGGAGAGACTCCTACGAGCAGTACGTC. This codes for CASSLVTRRDSYEQYV.

The chain carries TRBV9 and TRBJ2-1, with TRBD2 matching 8 bases. This CDR3 is 15 amino acids long. V lost 5 bases, J lost 0 bases, and 4 bases stayed unmatched. Germline CDR1 is SGDLS and CDR2 is YYNGEE. The CDR3 nucleotides read TGTGCCAGCAGTGACAGCGGGAGCTCCTACAATGAGCAGTTCTTC. It is translated as CASSDSGSSYNEQFF.

The chain employs TRBV7-8 and TRBJ2-6, with D tentatively TRBD2 (5 bases). This CDR3 spans 15 amino acids. Germline CDR1 reads SGHVS; CDR2 reads FQNEAQ. The V gene lost 0 bases and the J gene lost 4 bases, with 7 bases spanning the gap. Here the CDR3 DNA reads TGTGCCAGCAGCTTAGCGAGGGCAGGGGCCAACGTCCTGACTTTC. It yields the protein CASSLARAGANVLTF.

The V gene is TRBV11-2, the J gene TRBJ1-1, with a weak D call TRBD1 (5 bases). CDR3 size: 14 residues. Germline V gives CDR1 SGHAT, CDR2 FQNNGV. Trimming took off 1 base at V and 4 bases at J, with 10 bases between the two ends. Here the CDR3 reads CASSLGRGTTEAFF. CDR3 DNA: TGTGCCAGCAGCTTAGGGCGGGGGACCACTGAAGCTTTCTTT.

The chain carries TRBV7-3 and TRBJ2-3; no definite D call. This CDR3 contains 15 residues. Per the germline V gene, CDR1 is SGHTA and CDR2 is FQGTGA. V was clipped by 5 bases and J by 0 bases, with 12 bases between them. CDR3 sequence (DNA): TGTGCCAGCAGCCCCGGCCCTATTAGCACAGATACGCAGTATTTT. This codes for CASSPGPISTDTQYF. The full variable domain, its missing parts supplied by reference TRBV7-3 and TRBJ2-3, is GAGVSQTPSNKVTEKGKYVELRCDPISGHTALYWYRQSLGQGPEFLIYFQGTGAADDSGLPNDRFFAVRPEGSVSTLKIQRTERGDSAVYLCASSPGPISTDTQYFGPGTRLTVL.

This chain connects TRBV28 to TRBJ2-7; 11 nucleotides align to TRBD2. The CDR3 is 13 amino acids. Germline trimming cut 9 bases from V and 4 bases from J; bases unmatched to any gene: 5. Germline CDR1 is MDHEN and CDR2 is SYDVKM. The CDR3: CASPGLADYEQYV. DNA for the CDR3: TGTGCCAGTCCGGGACTAGCGGATTACGAGCAGTACGTC.

This clone was seen a single time. In nucleotides, the CDR3 is TGTGCCAGAAGCCCCGAACAGAGCTCTGGAAACACCATATATTTT. Protein sequence: CARSPEQSSGNTIYF. The chain links TRBV5-3 to TRBJ1-3, with D uncertain. TRBV5-3 is identified as an open reading frame with a role that is uncertain. The CDR3 consists of 15 residues. The V gene lost 4 bases and the J gene lost 0 bases, with 11 bases spanning the gap.

This sequence joins TRBV19 and TRBJ1-3; no firm D call. V lost 3 bases and J 0 bases, leaving 9 bases between the germline ends. CDR1 is LNHDA and CDR2 is SQIVND in the germline V gene (reference sequence). The CDR3 extends over 15 amino acids. CDR3 in amino acids: CASSMTLGSGNTIYF. The DNA of the CDR3 is TGTGCCAGTAGTATGACGCTGGGCTCTGGAAACACCATATATTTT.